Below, one T cell receptor (beta chain) is given with its context. Its antigen remains unidentified. No base quality values were provided; no much bigger clone lies one nucleotide off. This record comes from a study of T cell responses to AZD1222 COVID-19 vaccine (dated by TCRdb to the early 2020s). Some background on the complete study: AZD1222 recipients given second doses at about 4 weeks or at about 12 weeks were pooled, since spike-specific TCR depth and breadth were not found to differ between the two schedules. A total of around 240 trial participants underwent TCR sequencing, of whom around 210 had received two doses of AZD1222 and around 26 had received two doses of the MenACWY control vaccine. Trial participants were enrolled into age subgroups of 18-55, 56-69 and 70-plus years, which contained about 150, 27 and 61 TCR-sequenced participants, respectively. Overall results and qualifications from the work: CD4 TCRs associated with the vaccine covered the entire spike protein, and the dominant responses were in regions 160-218 and 743-854. In the small 56-69-year group, the increase in depth fell short of significance, most likely because of low power. Because no samples from the day 14 peak response were available, repertoires could be characterized only after the peak T cell response. After two AZD1222 doses, both the breadth and the depth of spike-specific TCRs were significantly higher than at day 0 and than in MenACWY recipients. Conclusions about previously exposed vaccinees were limited because only a handful of AZD1222 recipients were SARS-CoV-2 seropositive at baseline. Reportedly, close to half of the unique spike-specific TCRs recognized epitopes lying outside the regions that are mutated in the B.1.351 and B.1.1.7 variants. Most participants were white British and females outnumbered males, and the authors suggested that clonal diversity may have been underestimated.

The sample's time point, from its label and the paper: baseline before first vaccination. The vaccinee samples were drawn from two UK trials, COV001 and COV002, one of which was a single-blind randomized controlled phase 2/3 trial testing AZD1222 (ChAdOx1 nCoV-19) in healthy adults. Trial participant PBMC samples were collected at day 0 and day 28 after the second dose for TCRbeta chain sequencing. The CDR3 regions of human TCRbeta chains were subjected to immunosequencing. For the original study's pipeline: Repertoire TCRs were checked for matches against a reference library of SARS-CoV-2-specific TCRs that had been generated using the MIRA antigen-specificity platform. Breadth meant the fraction of unique TCRs that were SARS-CoV-2-associated, whereas depth meant the fraction of total T cells that were SARS-CoV-2-associated. Using the MIRA data, each spike-specific TCR was mapped to the spike region that the TCR reacts to and placed in a CD4 or CD8 class. Log10-transformed breadth and depth values were compared by one-way ANOVA with Sidak's multiple comparisons tests. TCRdb's version of the immuneACCESS table is confined to in-frame rearrangements and falls short of the full clone set. An unresolved V gene accounts for under half of the shortfall where checked; the remainder is of unknown origin. V, J and clone size were drawn from that table, and D and trimming were deduced from the DNA. The sample data list about 150,000 clones, and roughly nine tenths of these were observed just once. The top ten clonotypes cover roughly 3.1% of the sample.

CDR1 and CDR2 (MNHEY, SVGEGT) derive from the germline V gene. Between the V and J ends, shortened by 0 bases and 3 bases respectively, the junction contains 6 bases. From the cysteine up to the phenylalanine, the CDR3 has a length of 14 residues. Only the CDR3 part of the read is kept: 42 bases, read in frame from the first base. In this chain, TRBV6-2 or TRBV6-3 is recombined with TRBJ1-3; the D gene identity is not certain. The starting material was peripheral blood, obtained on day 0 of AZD1222 vaccination. The sequence was obtained from an adult in good health. The nucleotides read TGTGCCAGCAGTTACTCCGGGTTTGGAAACACCATATATTTT. It encodes CASSYSGFGNTIYF.